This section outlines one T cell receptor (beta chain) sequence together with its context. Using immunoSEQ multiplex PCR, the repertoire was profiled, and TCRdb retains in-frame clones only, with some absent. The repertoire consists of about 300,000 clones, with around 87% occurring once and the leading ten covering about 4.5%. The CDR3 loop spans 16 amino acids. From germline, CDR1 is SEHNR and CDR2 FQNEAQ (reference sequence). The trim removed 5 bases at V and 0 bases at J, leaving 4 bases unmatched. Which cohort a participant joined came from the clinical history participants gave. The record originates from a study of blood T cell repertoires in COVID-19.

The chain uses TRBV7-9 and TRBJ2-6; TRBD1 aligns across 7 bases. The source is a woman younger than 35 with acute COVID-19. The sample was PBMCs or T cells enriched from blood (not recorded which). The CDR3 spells CASSIGQDSGANVLTF. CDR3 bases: TGTGCCAGCAGCATAGGACAGGACTCTGGGGCCAACGTCCTGACTTTC.